The 28 T cell receptor beta chains in this list originate from one sample, sequenced in a study of cytomegalovirus exposure and HLA in healthy donors. A multiplex PCR was run with 60 Vbeta primers and 13 Jbeta primers. The repertoire was sequenced with immunoSEQ multiplex PCR; TCRdb's copy has only in-frame clones and lacks some. Of under 200,000 clones listed, roughly 70% are singletons. The material sequenced was PBMCs. The receptors were sampled from a woman in her 50s in good health and CMV-seropositive.

This clone has just a few counts. The gene calls are TRBV19 and TRBJ1-3; TRBD1 matches at 9 bases. V lost 9 bases to trimming and J lost 7 bases; unmatched junction nucleotides: 4. The CDR3 is 12 residues long. Per the germline V gene, CDR1 is LNHDA and CDR2 is SQIVND (reference sequence). CDR3 sequence: CASRQGVNTIYF. Here the CDR3 DNA reads TGTGCCAGCAGACAGGGGGTGAACACCATATATTTT. The full variable domain, its missing parts supplied by reference TRBV19 and TRBJ1-3, is DGGITQSPKYLFRKEGQNVTLSCEQNLNHDAMYWYRQDPGQGLRLIYYSQIVNDFQKGDIAEGYSVSREKKESFPLTVTSAQKNPTAFYLCASRQGVNTIYFGEGSWLTVV.

V and J are TRBV28 and TRBJ2-2; 7 bases match TRBD1. CDR1 is MDHEN and CDR2 is SYDVKM in the germline V gene. J was trimmed by 10 bases and V by 4 bases; bases with no gene match: 9. This CDR3 region has 14 residues. In nucleotides, the CDR3 is TGTGCCAGCAGTTCCGGACAGGTTGGACAGGAGCTGTTTTTT. It codes for CASSSGQVGQELFF.

The chain carries TRBV7-9 and TRBJ1-1; D perhaps matches TRBD1 (5 bases). Looked up from germline, CDR1 is SEHNR and CDR2 is FQNEAQ (reference sequence). Trimming shortened V by 3 bases and J by 5 bases, and 13 bases separated the two germline ends. The length of the CDR3 is 14 residues. DNA for the CDR3: TGTGCCAGCAGCTTGAACCAGGGTATAACTGAAGCTTTCTTT. Translating gives CASSLNQGITEAFF.

The rearrangement uses TRBV4-1 and TRBJ2-1; a possible D gene is TRBD2 (5 bases). The V end was cut by 0 bases, the J end by 0 bases, with 15 bases between. This CDR3 contains 18 residues. Germline-derived CDR1 and CDR2 are MGHRA and YSYEKL. The CDR3 region is CASSQDKERLSSYNEQFF. DNA of the CDR3: TGCGCCAGCAGCCAAGATAAGGAGCGGTTAAGCTCCTACAATGAGCAGTTCTTC.

The chain carries TRBV5-4 and TRBJ2-2; TRBD2 agrees at 8 bases. The J segment lost 4 bases and the V segment lost 3 bases, leaving 8 bases of the junction unmatched. Germline V CDR1 and CDR2: SGHNT, YYREEE (reference sequence). The CDR3 runs to 16 residues. CDR3 sequence: CASSSGGGVGTGELFF. In DNA form, the CDR3 reads TGTGCCAGCAGCTCCGGGGGGGGCGTGGGCACCGGGGAGCTGTTTTTT. The full variable domain, in which reference TRBV5-4 and TRBJ2-2 provide the parts outside the CDR3, is ETGVTQSPTHLIKTRGQQVTLRCSSQSGHNTVSWYQQALGQGPQFIFQYYREEENGRGNFPPRFSGLQFPNYSSELNVNALELDDSALYLCASSSGGGVGTGELFFGEGSRLTVL.

The chain employs TRBV9 and TRBJ2-1, with D perhaps TRBD2 (7 bases). There are 15 residues in the CDR3. Per germline, CDR1 SGDLS and CDR2 YYNGEE. V dropped 4 bases and J dropped 9 bases, with 20 bases sitting between them. CDR3 DNA sequence: TGTGCCAGCAGCCCCGAATGGGCGGGGGCAATTGAGCAGTTCTTC. This translates into CASSPEWAGAIEQFF.

The chain combines TRBV30 with TRBJ1-2; the D gene is possibly TRBD1 (6 bases). CDR1 and CDR2 from the germline V gene are GTSNPN and SVGIG (reference sequence). Trimming cost V 0 bases and J 1 base, with 15 bases left between them. The CDR3 is made up of 16 amino acids. CDR3 sequence: CAWSVPGGIGNYGYTF. In nucleotides, the CDR3 is TGTGCCTGGAGTGTACCTGGGGGCATTGGTAACTATGGCTACACCTTC.

This clone turned up a few times. V gene TRBV5-4 combines with J gene TRBJ2-7, with no clear D. CDR3 length: 15 residues. The V gene's germline CDR1 is SGHNT and CDR2 YYREEE (reference sequence). V was cut by 0 bases and J by 2 bases, with 12 bases left in between. The CDR3 nucleotides are TGTGCCAGCAGCTTGGCAGGAAACGTACCCTACGAGCAGTACTTC. Amino acid sequence: CASSLAGNVPYEQYF.

This sequence joins TRBV5-1 and TRBJ1-2; D not certain. V was shortened by 3 bases and J by 0 bases, with 12 bases between the two germline ends. The length of the CDR3 is 15 residues. Germline V gene sequence: CDR1 SGHRS, CDR2 YFSETQ. CDR3 region: CASSSGTAANYGYTF. The CDR3 DNA reads as TGCGCCAGCAGCTCGGGAACAGCAGCTAACTATGGCTACACCTTC. Combining the CDR3 with reference TRBV5-1 and TRBJ1-2 gives the whole variable domain KAGVTQTPRYLIKTRGQQVTLSCSPISGHRSVSWYQQTPGQGLQFLFEYFSETQRNKGNFPGRFSGRQFSNSRSEMNVSTLELGDSALYLCASSSGTAANYGYTFGSGTRLTVV.

The chain joins TRBV16 to TRBJ1-2, with D hard to call. With 0 bases removed from V and 2 bases from J, the gap between germline ends came to 10 bases. The CDR3 extends over 15 amino acids. The V gene's germline CDR1 is KGHSY and CDR2 FQNENV. CDR3 nucleotides: TGTGCCAGCAGCCAATCGGGCAGTGGAAACTATGGCTACACCTTC. This sequence encodes CASSQSGSGNYGYTF.

The genes are TRBV2 and TRBJ1-2, with D unclear. The CDR3 is made up of 17 amino acids. Trimming cost V 3 bases and J 2 bases, with 19 bases left between them. Germline V gene sequence: CDR1 SNHLY, CDR2 FYNNEI. The DNA of the CDR3 is TGTGCCAGCAGTGACGCGGCCCCCACAAATCCAAACTATGGCTACACCTTC. This encodes CASSDAAPTNPNYGYTF.

The rearrangement joins TRBV10-1 to TRBJ1-2; D gene uncertain. Germline CDR1 reads WNHNN; CDR2 reads SYGVQD (reference sequence). This CDR3 is 13 amino acids long. The V gene lost 0 bases and the J gene lost 2 bases, with 4 bases spanning the gap. As DNA, the CDR3 is TGCGCCAGCAGTGAGTCGGGCAACTATGGCTACACCTTC. This encodes CASSESGNYGYTF.

The chain recombines TRBV4-2 with TRBJ1-6; 7 bases align to TRBD1. The germline V gene has CDR1 LGHNA and CDR2 YNFKEQ. The CDR3 covers 14 residues. The J segment lost 10 bases and the V segment lost 4 bases, leaving 7 bases of the junction unmatched. The CDR3 is CASSPRDSLSPLHF. Here the CDR3 DNA reads TGTGCCAGCAGCCCCCGGGACAGTTTATCACCCCTCCACTTT.

The rearrangement joins TRBV19 to TRBJ1-2; D not resolved. V was pared by 0 bases and J by 6 bases, with 20 bases between. Germline-derived CDR1 and CDR2 are LNHDA and SQIVND (reference sequence). The CDR3 runs to 17 residues. CDR3 in DNA: TGTGCCAGTAGTATAGATTTTTCTAACTACGAACGGGATGGCTACACCTTC. This encodes CASSIDFSNYERDGYTF.

V usage is TRBV2 and J usage is TRBJ2-3; 9 bases fit TRBD2. CDR1 is SNHLY, CDR2 FYNNEI, per germline. V was pared by 6 bases and J by 4 bases, with 8 bases of the junction left unmatched. The CDR3 spans 15 residues. CDR3 bases: TGTGCCAGCAGCCGGGGGCGGGGGGGCCCAGATACGCAGTATTTT. It codes for CASSRGRGGPDTQYF.

This chain links TRBV4-1 with TRBJ1-6; 11 nucleotides align to TRBD1. CDR1 is MGHRA, CDR2 YSYEKL, per germline. Trimming at V came to 0 bases and at J to 13 bases, leaving 8 bases not matched to a gene. CDR3 length equals 16 residues. For the CDR3, the DNA is TGCGCCAGCAGCCAAGATCCGGACAGGGGGCCCTGCCCCCTCCACTTT. As protein: CASSQDPDRGPCPLHF.

The J gene is TRBJ2-1, the V gene TRBV7-7; TRBD2 might be the D (6 bases). Germline V gives CDR1 SSHAT, CDR2 FNYEAQ (reference sequence). The germline V and J ends were trimmed by 1 base and 8 bases, with 15 bases remaining between them. CDR3 length: 15 residues. The CDR3 DNA reads TGTGCCAGCAGCTTAGGGGCGGGTTCGGGGGATGAGCAGTTCTTC. The encoded protein is CASSLGAGSGDEQFF.

This chain links TRBV2 with TRBJ1-5; D is unresolved. Per germline, CDR1 SNHLY and CDR2 FYNNEI. V lost 5 bases to trimming and J lost 6 bases, with 5 bases between them. The CDR3 sequence is 11 residues long. The DNA for the CDR3 is TGTGCCAGCAGTTTATCTCAGCCCCAGCATTTT. Protein sequence: CASSLSQPQHF.

The chain recombines TRBV4-1 with TRBJ2-4; no reliable D call. This CDR3 is built from 15 residues. Germline CDR1 is MGHRA and CDR2 is YSYEKL. The V end lost 3 bases, the J end lost 0 bases, and 9 bases lay between the germline ends. CDR3 DNA sequence: TGCGCCAGCAGCCATTTAGAGGTAGCCAAAAACATTCAGTACTTC. This sequence encodes CASSHLEVAKNIQYF.

This clone was seen only a few times. The rearrangement uses TRBV5-6 and TRBJ1-1, with D perhaps matching TRBD1 (6 bases). Trimming pared 0 bases from V and 6 bases from J, leaving 12 bases between. This CDR3 region has 14 residues. Germline loops: CDR1 SGHDT, CDR2 YYEEEE. CDR3 residues: CASSLGQGWPEAFF. Written as DNA, the CDR3 is TGTGCCAGCAGCTTGGGTCAGGGGTGGCCTGAAGCTTTCTTT.

A single count supports this clone. The chain is built from TRBV11-2 and TRBJ2-5, with 8 bases that match TRBD1. Germline CDR1 SGHAT, CDR2 FQNNGV. V shed 5 bases, J shed 2 bases, and the junction held 4 bases outside the gene matches. The CDR3 has 14 residues. The CDR3 is CASSRTGLQETQYF. CDR3 nucleotides: TGTGCCAGCAGCCGGACAGGGCTACAAGAGACCCAGTACTTC. Filled out from reference TRBV11-2 and TRBJ2-5, the complete variable domain reads EAGVAQSPRYKIIEKRQSVAFWCNPISGHATLYWYQQILGQGPKLLIQFQNNGVVDDSQLPKDRFSAERLKGVDSTLKIQPAKLEDSAVYLCASSRTGLQETQYFGPGTRLLVL.

This chain uses TRBV6-6 with TRBJ2-5; 9 positions agree with TRBD1. Germline V CDR1 and CDR2: MNHNY, SVGAGI (reference sequence). This CDR3 contains 15 residues. J gave up 5 bases and V 7 bases, and 11 bases lay outside the gene matches. The CDR3: CASTVRTGASETQYF. The CDR3, as DNA: TGTGCCAGCACCGTACGGACAGGGGCGAGTGAGACCCAGTACTTC.

Notes on this clone: The CDR3 ends on some other residue instead of the conserved phenylalanine or tryptophan, so this is likely a read error. The chain has TRBV7-9 and TRBJ1-1, with no clear D. This CDR3 comprises 12 residues. The V gene's germline CDR1 is SEHNR and CDR2 FQNEAQ (reference sequence). The V and J ends lost 3 bases and 4 bases respectively, with 6 bases between them. The CDR3 loop is CASSLSSTEAFS. CDR3 nucleotides: TGTGCCAGCAGCTTGTCCTCCACTGAAGCTTTCTCT.

The rearrangement links TRBV2 to TRBJ2-5; TRBD1 matches at 10 bases. Trimming took 5 bases from V and 2 from J; bases not matched to a gene: 2. Germline-derived CDR1 and CDR2 are SNHLY and FYNNEI. This CDR3 has 14 amino acids. Written as DNA, the CDR3 is TGTGCCAGCAGTCCGGACAGGGGGCAAGAGACCCAGTACTTC. Residues: CASSPDRGQETQYF.

The chain combines TRBV5-1 with TRBJ1-4; a possible D gene is TRBD1 (5 bases). This CDR3 is 15 amino acids long. CDR1 is SGHRS, CDR2 YFSETQ, per germline. V was clipped by 4 bases and J by 5 bases, with 15 bases between them. The CDR3 here is CASSPTDSLNEKLFF. CDR3 DNA: TGCGCCAGCAGCCCGACCGACAGCCTAAATGAAAAACTGTTTTTT.

This clone turned up a few times. The genes are TRBV18 and TRBJ1-5; possible D gene TRBD1, 6 bases. Germline CDR1 and CDR2: KGHSH and LQKENI. V lost 6 bases to trimming and J lost 9 bases, with 18 bases between them. This CDR3 has 14 amino acids. CDR3 sequence: CASSQGGGNWPQHF. The CDR3 nucleotides are TGTGCCAGCTCGCAGGGAGGGGGGAACTGGCCCCAGCATTTT.

This clone was found a few times. This rearrangement joins TRBV11-3 to TRBJ2-1; the match to TRBD1 covers 8 bases. Germline trimming cut 5 bases from V and 7 bases from J; bases unmatched to any gene: 4. This CDR3 has 13 amino acids. CDR1 is SGHNT, CDR2 YENEEA, per germline. The CDR3 here is CASSPQGGNEQFF. The CDR3, as DNA: TGTGCCAGCAGCCCACAGGGGGGTAATGAGCAGTTCTTC.

This clone has a handful of counts. The chain employs TRBV15 and TRBJ2-7; D is possibly TRBD1 (5 bases). The CDR3 length is 15 residues. CDR1 is LNHNV, CDR2 YYDKDF, per germline (reference sequence). Between the trimmed V and J ends, which lost 0 bases and 3 bases, there was a span of 12 bases. This CDR3 reads CATSRDKGMNYEQYF. The DNA of the CDR3 is TGTGCCACCAGCAGAGATAAGGGGATGAACTACGAGCAGTACTTC.